The 29 T cell receptor beta chains given below trace back to one sample, sequenced in a study of OX40 agonist ivuxolimab in advanced cancers. Clones were sequenced by immunoSEQ multiplex PCR, and TCRdb holds only the in-frame ones, with some missing. The data show tens of thousands of clones, less than 85% seen once. Sequencing was performed on CD4+ or CD8+ T cells sorted from blood, taken in a trial of the OX40 agonist ivuxolimab. These receptor sequences come from an adult with an advanced solid tumor such as melanoma, head and neck, liver or kidney cancer.

The sample holds a few counts of this clone. In DNA form, the CDR3 reads TGTGCCATCAGTGAGTTGGCTAGCGGGAACACCGGGGAGCTGTTTTTT. It specifies CAISELASGNTGELFF. The chain recombines TRBV10-3 with TRBJ2-2; 7 nucleotides agree with TRBD2. Per germline, CDR1 ENHRY and CDR2 SYGVKD. This CDR3 is 16 amino acids long. With V trimmed by 1 base and J by 1 base, 3 bases remained unmatched.

The chain uses TRBV7-2 and TRBJ2-7, with D tentatively TRBD1 (5 bases). Trimming removed 1 base from V and 6 bases from J, with 13 bases in between. The CDR3 consists of 14 residues. CDR1 and CDR2 from the germline V gene are SGHTA and FQGNSA. CDR3 nucleotide sequence: TGTGCCAGCAGCTTAGTCAGGGTATACGGCGAGCAGTACTTC. Its translation: CASSLVRVYGEQYF. Filled out from reference TRBV7-2 and TRBJ2-7, the complete variable domain reads GAGVSQSPSNKVTEKGKDVELRCDPISGHTALYWYRQSLGQGLEFLIYFQGNSAPDKSGLPSDRFSAERTGGSVSTLTIQRTQQEDSAVYLCASSLVRVYGEQYFGPGTRLTVT.

The J gene is TRBJ2-3, the V gene TRBV7-3; TRBD2 is a possible D gene (6 bases). From germline, CDR1 is SGHTA and CDR2 FQGTGA. The V and J ends lost 4 bases and 3 bases respectively, with 17 bases between them. The CDR3 is 16 amino acids. CDR3 sequence reads: CASSSRGGMGTDTQYF. The CDR3 DNA reads as TGTGCCAGCAGCTCCCGAGGCGGGATGGGTACAGATACGCAGTATTTT.

As to this clone: Sequence at one end of the junction differs from germline and may be a read error. The CDR3 nucleotides are TGTGCCGGCAGCTTAGATGGCTACGAGCAGTACTTC. It is translated as CAGSLDGYEQYF. The chain links TRBV7-8 to TRBJ2-7; no reliable D call. The germline CDR1 and CDR2 sequences are SGHVS and FQNEAQ. The length of the CDR3 is 12 residues.

The chain carries TRBV27 and TRBJ2-1; D might be TRBD2 (6 bases). Trimming cost V 4 bases and J 0 bases, with 19 bases left between them. The germline CDR1 and CDR2 sequences are MNHEY and SMNVEV (reference sequence). CDR3 length: 18 residues. CDR3 nucleotide sequence: TGTGCCAGCAGTTCGGTGTTTTCGGCGGGGCCCTCCTACAATGAGCAGTTCTTC. Translating gives CASSSVFSAGPSYNEQFF.

This clone was counted a few times. This chain uses TRBV15 with TRBJ2-1, with D uncertain. The germline V gene encodes CDR1 LNHNV and CDR2 YYDKDF (reference sequence). The CDR3 is 16 amino acids. Trimming took 5 bases from V and 0 from J, leaving 14 bases between them. In nucleotides, the CDR3 is TGTGCCACCAGCTCCCCAAGCCACAGCTCCTACAATGAGCAGTTCTTC. Residues: CATSSPSHSSYNEQFF.

The chain joins TRBV19 to TRBJ1-4; 10 positions agree with TRBD1. CDR1 is LNHDA, CDR2 SQIVND, per germline (reference sequence). The V and J ends lost 3 bases and 6 bases, in that order; junction bases with no gene match: 1. The CDR3 is 14 amino acids. CDR3 amino acids: CASSIGTGDEKLFF. In DNA form, the CDR3 reads TGTGCCAGTAGTATTGGGACAGGGGATGAAAAACTGTTTTTT. The full variable domain, with the rest looked up from reference TRBV19 and TRBJ1-4, is DGGITQSPKYLFRKEGQNVTLSCEQNLNHDAMYWYRQDPGQGLRLIYYSQIVNDFQKGDIAEGYSVSREKKESFPLTVTSAQKNPTAFYLCASSIGTGDEKLFFGSGTQLSVL.

On this clone: The junction and the germline gene differ at one end; a read error may be behind it. The V and J genes are TRBV15 and TRBJ1-4; possibly TRBD1 for D (6 bases). The CDR3 runs to 13 residues. The germline CDR1 and CDR2 sequences are LNHNV and YYDKDF (reference sequence). CDR3 amino acids: CATSREGGADEDF. For the CDR3, the DNA is TGTGCCACCAGCAGAGAGGGGGGGGCCGACGAAGATTTT.

The chain uses TRBV6-5 and TRBJ1-1; D remains unclear. The germline V and J ends were trimmed by 2 bases and 1 base, with 5 bases remaining between them. Germline V gene lookup returns CDR1 MNHEY and CDR2 SVGAGI. The length of the CDR3 is 13 residues. The CDR3 sequence is CASSYNKNTEAFF. The CDR3 DNA reads as TGTGCCAGCAGTTACAACAAGAACACTGAAGCTTTCTTT.

The gene calls are TRBV6-6 and TRBJ2-1, with unresolved D. The CDR3 has 12 amino acids. The V and J ends lost 8 bases and 5 bases respectively, with 10 bases between them. Germline values: CDR1 MNHNY, CDR2 SVGAGI (reference sequence). The CDR3 loop reads CASRLGDNEQFF. Written as DNA, the CDR3 is TGTGCCAGCCGCCTAGGTGACAATGAGCAGTTCTTC.

This clone was found a few times. The chain uses TRBV5-1 and TRBJ2-1, with 10 bases lining up with TRBD2. The V gene end was trimmed by 4 bases and the J gene end by 4 bases; junction bases not matched to a gene: 2. CDR3 size: 14 residues. Germline-derived CDR1 and CDR2 are SGHRS and YFSETQ. CDR3 loop: CASSPSGGYNEQFF. CDR3 DNA: TGCGCCAGCAGCCCTAGCGGGGGTTACAATGAGCAGTTCTTC.

This chain links TRBV30 with TRBJ1-5, with 8 bases identical to TRBD1. The V gene end was trimmed by 4 bases and the J gene end by 7 bases; junction bases not matched to a gene: 6. The CDR3 is made up of 13 amino acids. Germline lookup yields CDR1 GTSNPN and CDR2 SVGIG (reference sequence). CDR3 bases: TGTGCCTGGACTGGACAGGGCGGACAGCCCCAGCATTTT. Amino acids: CAWTGQGGQPQHF.

This chain connects TRBV7-3 to TRBJ2-3, with unresolved D. Germline V lookup: CDR1 SGHTA, CDR2 FQGTGA. This CDR3 contains 13 residues. V was cut by 5 bases and J by 2 bases, with 8 bases left in between. The CDR3 DNA reads as TGTGCCAGCAGCCGGGCCTCCACAGATACGCAGTATTTT. Translation gives CASSRASTDTQYF.

This clone was found a few times. The chain has TRBV6-6 and TRBJ2-3; 12 bases line up with TRBD1. The CDR3 is 14 residues long. The trim removed 6 bases at V and 6 bases at J, leaving 4 bases unmatched. Per germline, CDR1 MNHNY and CDR2 SVGAGI (reference sequence). The CDR3: CASSRGQGADTQYF. The CDR3 DNA reads as TGTGCCAGCAGCCGGGGACAGGGGGCGGATACGCAGTATTTT.

This clone was seen more than once but under ten times. V and J are TRBV2 and TRBJ1-5; D is perhaps TRBD1 (6 bases). V was clipped by 4 bases and J by 7 bases, with 17 bases between them. The germline V gene encodes CDR1 SNHLY and CDR2 FYNNEI. The CDR3 is 15 amino acids. CDR3 DNA: TGTGCCAGCAGTGGGTGGCAGGGGTTCGGGCAGCCCCAGCATTTT. Translating gives CASSGWQGFGQPQHF.

The J gene is TRBJ2-7, the V gene TRBV7-9; D not certain. V was pared by 1 base and J by 2 bases, with 12 bases between. Germline-derived CDR1 and CDR2 are SEHNR and FQNEAQ (reference sequence). CDR3 length: 15 amino acids. This chain's CDR3 is CASSLGQQLTYEQYF. CDR3 DNA: TGTGCCAGCAGCTTAGGACAACAGTTGACCTACGAGCAGTACTTC. The whole variable domain, filled in from reference TRBV7-9 and TRBJ2-7, reads DTGVSQNPRHKITKRGQNVTFRCDPISEHNRLYWYRQTLGQGPEFLTYFQNEAQLEKSRLLSDRFSAERPKGSFSTLEIQRTEQGDSAMYLCASSLGQQLTYEQYFGPGTRLTVT.

This clone is categorized as medium-sized. The rearrangement joins TRBV6-4 to TRBJ2-7; the D gene is possibly TRBD2 (5 bases). The CDR3 length is 15 residues. Germline V gene lookup returns CDR1 MRHNA and CDR2 SNTAGT. V was clipped by 5 bases and J by 0 bases, with 14 bases between them. In DNA, the CDR3 is TGTGCCAGCAGTTCTCAGCGGTTCACCTCCTACGAGCAGTACTTC. Its protein is CASSSQRFTSYEQYF.

CDR3 in amino acids: CASSFKTAARQYF. The CDR3 DNA sequence: TGTGCCAGCAGTTTTAAGACCGCTGCTCGCCAGTACTTC. The V gene is TRBV27, the J gene TRBJ2-5; D not certain. The germline V and J ends were trimmed by 3 bases and 10 bases, with 15 bases remaining between them. The CDR3 extends over 13 amino acids. Per germline, CDR1 MNHEY and CDR2 SMNVEV (reference sequence).

The rearrangement joins TRBV7-2 to TRBJ1-5; no definite D call. The CDR3 length is 13 residues. Looked up from germline, CDR1 is SGHTA and CDR2 is FQGNSA. Trimming shortened V by 1 base and J by 9 bases, and 10 bases separated the two germline ends. Written as DNA, the CDR3 is TGTGCCAGCAGCTTAGATCTTCTGAGGCCCCAGCATTTT. Its protein is CASSLDLLRPQHF.

The chain carries TRBV7-9 and TRBJ2-7; 8 bases map to TRBD2. CDR3 length: 15 amino acids. The germline V gene has CDR1 SEHNR and CDR2 FQNEAQ (reference sequence). V trimming: 3 bases; J trimming: 3 bases; junction bases outside the gene matches: 7. CDR3 bases: TGTGCCAGCAGCTTCGTCAGCGGGAGTCTCTACGAGCAGTACTTC. This encodes CASSFVSGSLYEQYF.

A few counts support this clone. This rearrangement joins TRBV2 to TRBJ1-6, with D possibly matching TRBD1 (5 bases). V was shortened by 8 bases and J by 5 bases, with 10 bases between the two germline ends. In germline, CDR1 is SNHLY, CDR2 FYNNEI. The CDR3 runs 13 residues. Written as DNA, the CDR3 is TGTGCCAGCCAGGGAAGAGATAATTCACCCCTCCACTTT. Amino acid sequence: CASQGRDNSPLHF.

This chain connects TRBV4-1 to TRBJ1-5, with D possibly TRBD1 on 6 matching bases. V was pared by 1 base and J by 8 bases, with 12 bases between. The CDR3 consists of 14 residues. Germline CDR1 is MGHRA and CDR2 is YSYEKL. Here the CDR3 DNA reads TGCGCCAGCAGCCAAGTGCAGGGGTCTGAGCCCCAGCATTTT. It codes for CASSQVQGSEPQHF.

The chain employs TRBV6-1 and TRBJ2-5, with D possibly matching TRBD1 (5 bases). Trimming cost V 0 bases and J 10 bases, with 12 bases left between them. Germline V CDR1 and CDR2: MNHNS, SASEGT. CDR3 length equals 13 residues. Here the CDR3 reads CASSEAIRTIQYF. DNA of the CDR3: TGTGCCAGCAGTGAAGCGATACGGACAATCCAGTACTTC.

This rearrangement joins TRBV28 to TRBJ1-4; D is undetermined. The V and J ends lost 6 bases and 1 base respectively, with 12 bases between them. Germline CDR1 and CDR2: MDHEN and SYDVKM. The CDR3 covers 15 residues. For the CDR3, the DNA is TGTGCCAGCAGCTTGGCTAGCAGAACTAATGAAAAACTGTTTTTT. Residues: CASSLASRTNEKLFF. Complete variable domain (other parts from reference TRBV28 and TRBJ1-4): DVKVTQSSRYLVKRTGEKVFLECVQDMDHENMFWYRQDPGLGLRLIYFSYDVKMKEKGDIPEGYSVSREKKERFSLILESASTNQTSMYLCASSLASRTNEKLFFGSGTQLSVL.

This clone was detected only a few times. This chain uses TRBV9 with TRBJ2-7; D might be TRBD1 (6 bases). The CDR3 has 15 amino acids. V shed 3 bases and J shed 0 bases, with 13 bases lying between them. CDR1 and CDR2 (germline): SGDLS, YYNGEE. CDR3 region: CASSASGAASYEQYF. CDR3 bases: TGTGCCAGCAGCGCCTCAGGGGCGGCCTCCTACGAGCAGTACTTC.

This rearrangement joins TRBV7-2 to TRBJ2-3; possibly TRBD2 for D (5 bases). Germline V CDR1 and CDR2: SGHTA, FQGNSA. This CDR3 contains 16 residues. Trimming shortened V by 0 bases and J by 3 bases, and 13 bases separated the two germline ends. This CDR3 reads CASSLASSTGTDTQYF. CDR3 nucleotides: TGTGCCAGCAGCTTAGCGAGTAGTACGGGGACAGATACGCAGTATTTT. The variable domain in full, with the rest retrieved from reference TRBV7-2 and TRBJ2-3, is GAGVSQSPSNKVTEKGKDVELRCDPISGHTALYWYRQSLGQGLEFLIYFQGNSAPDKSGLPSDRFSAERTGGSVSTLTIQRTQQEDSAVYLCASSLASSTGTDTQYFGPGTRLTVL.

J is TRBJ1-5 and V is TRBV28; D is unclear. The V gene lost 7 bases and the J gene lost 6 bases, with 10 bases spanning the gap. Per germline, CDR1 MDHEN and CDR2 SYDVKM. CDR3 size: 12 residues. The CDR3 spells CASNRVAQPQHF. CDR3 DNA sequence: TGTGCCAGCAACAGAGTGGCTCAGCCCCAGCATTTT.

This clone showed up just a few times. This chain connects TRBV5-1 to TRBJ1-2; D gene uncertain. CDR3 length: 13 amino acids. Germline V gene lookup returns CDR1 SGHRS and CDR2 YFSETQ. V was shortened by 4 bases and J by 8 bases, with 15 bases between the two germline ends. The CDR3 sequence: CASSPKAGEGYTF. The CDR3 DNA follows: TGCGCCAGCAGCCCCAAGGCCGGGGAGGGCTACACCTTC.

V gene TRBV9 combines with J gene TRBJ1-1; no reliable D call. The CDR3 length is 14 residues. Between the trimmed V and J ends, which lost 0 bases and 1 base, there was a span of 7 bases. Looked up from germline, CDR1 is SGDLS and CDR2 is YYNGEE. The CDR3 spells CASSVVNRNTEAFF. The CDR3 DNA is TGTGCCAGCAGCGTAGTAAACAGGAACACTGAAGCTTTCTTT.